Shown below are 6 T cell receptor beta chains from a single sample sequenced in a study of T cells after yellow fever vaccination. Via MiXCR, TCRdb re-called the 5' RACE reads, giving one row per CDR3 protein. The sample includes under 600,000 distinct CDR3 sequences, 21% seen only once; the top ten take 15% to 20%. The material sequenced was PBMCs, taken less than 25 days after the first yellow fever vaccination. Receptors were obtained from a man between 18 and 35 years old who received the YFV17D yellow fever vaccine.

This clonotype appeared a few times. DNA for the CDR3: TGTGCCAGCAGTTTAATGGGACAGGGGGCTTACACTGAAGCTTTCTTT. This encodes CASSLMGQGAYTEAFF. The rearrangement links TRBV12-3 or TRBV12-4 to TRBJ1-1, with TRBD1 matching 12 bases. The CDR3 runs to 16 residues. V gave up 2 bases and J gave up 3 bases; unmatched junction bases: 4.

DNA of the CDR3: TGTGCCACCAGTGACTGGGGAAAAGGTGGGTACAATGAGCAGTTCTTC. Amino acids: CATSDWGKGGYNEQFF. V is TRBV24-1 and J is TRBJ2-1, with D unresolved. CDR1 and CDR2 (germline): KGHDR, SFDVKD. This CDR3 has 16 amino acids. Trimming pared 4 bases from V and 4 bases from J, leaving 16 bases between.

The chain is built from TRBV11-2 and TRBJ2-1; TRBD2 matches 8 bases. Germline assignment: CDR1 SGHAT and CDR2 FQNNGV. V lost 4 bases, J lost 6 bases, and 11 bases stayed unmatched. The CDR3 is made up of 16 amino acids. The CDR3 spells CASSSNAGGRINEQFF. The CDR3 DNA sequence: TGTGCCAGCAGCTCAAACGCGGGGGGAAGAATCAATGAGCAGTTCTTC.

The CDR3 DNA reads TGTGCCAGCTTCGGGGAAGATACGCAGTATTTT. This encodes CASFGEDTQYF. The chain is built from TRBV6-2 or TRBV6-3 and TRBJ2-3; D is perhaps TRBD2 (5 bases). This CDR3 contains 11 residues. CDR1 is MNHEY and CDR2 is SVGEGT in the germline V gene. V dropped 8 bases and J dropped 5 bases, with 8 bases sitting between them.

V and J are TRBV2 and TRBJ2-3; maybe TRBD1 (7 bases). The V end was cut by 10 bases, the J end by 0 bases, with 14 bases between. The CDR3 spans 14 residues. From germline, CDR1 is SNHLY and CDR2 FYNNEI. CDR3 sequence (DNA): TGTGCCACCCAGGGGGAGGCTAGCACAGATACGCAGTATTTT. Residues: CATQGEASTDTQYF.

This chain links TRBV7-2 with TRBJ2-5; D may be TRBD1 (6 bases). The V gene lost 3 bases and the J gene lost 5 bases, with 13 bases spanning the gap. The germline V gene has CDR1 SGHTA and CDR2 FQGNSA. This CDR3 is built from 14 residues. The CDR3: CASSFDRLGETQYF. In DNA, the CDR3 is TGTGCCAGCAGCTTTGACAGGCTCGGCGAGACCCAGTACTTC.